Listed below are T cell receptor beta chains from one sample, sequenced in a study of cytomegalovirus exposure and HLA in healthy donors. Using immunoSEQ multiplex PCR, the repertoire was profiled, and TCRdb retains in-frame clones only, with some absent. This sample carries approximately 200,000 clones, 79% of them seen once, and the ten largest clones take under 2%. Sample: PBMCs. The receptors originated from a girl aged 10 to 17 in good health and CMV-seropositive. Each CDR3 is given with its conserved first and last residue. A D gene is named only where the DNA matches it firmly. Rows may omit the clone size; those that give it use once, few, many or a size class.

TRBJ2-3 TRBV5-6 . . CASSSQAPGTDTQYF TGTGCCAGCAGTTCACAGGCCCCTGGGACAGATACGCAGTATTTT
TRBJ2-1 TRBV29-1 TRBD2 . CSVAFSGDYYNEQFF TGCAGCGTTGCATTTAGCGGGGACTACTACAATGAGCAGTTCTTC
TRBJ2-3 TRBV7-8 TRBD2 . CASSPRTSGGPSTDTQYF TGTGCCAGCAGCCCGCGGACTAGCGGGGGCCCTAGCACAGATACGCAGTATTTT
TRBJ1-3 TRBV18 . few CASSLQGSGNTIYF TGTGCCAGCTCTCTACAGGGATCCGGAAACACCATATATTTT
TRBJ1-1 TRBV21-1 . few CASSKKWEGPNTEAFF TGTGCCAGCAGCAAAAAATGGGAGGGGCCGAACACTGAAGCTTTCTTT
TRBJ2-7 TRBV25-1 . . CASSEYLSDEQYF TGTGCCAGCAGTGAATACCTCTCGGACGAGCAGTACTTC
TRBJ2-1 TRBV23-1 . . CASSHPPTQGSWDCGNEQFF TGCGCCAGCAGTCACCCCCCTACGCAGGGCAGCTGGGACTGCGGGAATGAGCAGTTCTTC
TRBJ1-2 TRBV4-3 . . CASSQSGVPNYGYTF TGCGCCAGCAGCCAATCCGGGGTCCCTAACTATGGCTACACCTTC
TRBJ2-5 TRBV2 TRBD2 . CATRGGLAGGRQETQYF TGTGCCACCCGCGGGGGACTAGCGGGGGGGCGGCAAGAGACCCAGTACTTC
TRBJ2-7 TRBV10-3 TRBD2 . CAIAGDEQYF TGTGCCATCGCGGGGGACGAGCAGTACTTC
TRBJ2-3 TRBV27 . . CASSPLGGGTDTQYF TGTGCCAGCAGTCCCCTGGGGGGTGGGACAGATACGCAGTATTTT
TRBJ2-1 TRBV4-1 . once CASSRLGNEQFF TGCGCCAGCAGCCGGCTAGGTAATGAGCAGTTCTTC
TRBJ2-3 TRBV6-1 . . CASIRESSWTDTQYF TGTGCCAGCATAAGGGAGTCTAGTTGGACAGATACGCAGTATTTT
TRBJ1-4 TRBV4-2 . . CASSQRLNEKLFF TGTGCCAGCAGCCAACGTTTAAATGAAAAACTGTTTTTT
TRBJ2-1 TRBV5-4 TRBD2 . CASSLGRGGPSQQFF TGTGCCAGCAGCTTGGGGCGGGGGGGCCCCTCGCAGCAGTTCTTC
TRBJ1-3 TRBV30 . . CAWGPGGTSGNTIYF TGTGCCTGGGGGCCGGGGGGCACCTCTGGAAACACCATATATTTT
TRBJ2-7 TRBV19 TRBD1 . CASKPPGTGGETYEQYF TGTGCCAGTAAGCCCCCTGGGACAGGGGGTGAAACCTACGAGCAGTACTTC
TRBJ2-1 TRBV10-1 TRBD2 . CASSEGLAGGEQFF TGCGCCAGCAGTGAAGGTCTAGCGGGGGGCGAGCAGTTCTTC
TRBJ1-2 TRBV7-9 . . CASSLMDRRHYGYTF TGTGCCAGCAGCTTAATGGACCGGAGGCACTATGGCTACACCTTC
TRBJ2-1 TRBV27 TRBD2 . CASSFPRTSGGEDEQFF TGTGCCAGCAGTTTCCCCCGGACTAGCGGGGGCGAGGATGAGCAGTTCTTC
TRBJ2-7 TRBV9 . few CASSVGGGTNEQYF TGTGCCAGCAGCGTAGGAGGCGGGACCAACGAGCAGTACTTC
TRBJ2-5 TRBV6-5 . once CATIDSLGTQYF TGTGCCACCATAGACAGCCTAGGGACCCAGTACTTC
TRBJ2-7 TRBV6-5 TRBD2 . CASSVLAGTSYEQYF TGTGCCAGCAGCGTACTAGCGGGGACGTCCTACGAGCAGTACTTC
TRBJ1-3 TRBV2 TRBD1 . CASSALDRADGNTIYF TGTGCCAGCAGTGCGTTGGACAGGGCGGACGGAAACACCATATATTTT
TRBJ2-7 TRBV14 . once CASSHPGANTYEQYF TGTGCCAGCAGCCATCCTGGGGCCAACACCTACGAGCAGTACTTC
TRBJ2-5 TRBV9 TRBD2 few CASSVVSGGNQETQYF TGTGCCAGCAGCGTAGTTAGCGGGGGGAATCAAGAGACCCAGTACTTC
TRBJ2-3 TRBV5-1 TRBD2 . CASSSTSGGTDTQYF TGCGCCAGCAGCTCGACTAGCGGGGGCACAGATACGCAGTATTTT
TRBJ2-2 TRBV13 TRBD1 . CASSYPGQGPTGELFF TGTGCCAGCAGCTATCCGGGACAGGGGCCCACCGGGGAGCTGTTTTTT
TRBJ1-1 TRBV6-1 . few CASRRQDINTEAFF TGTGCCAGCAGACGACAGGATATCAACACTGAAGCTTTCTTT
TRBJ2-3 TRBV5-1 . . CASSKGGPADTQYF TGCGCCAGCAGTAAGGGGGGGCCAGCAGATACGCAGTATTTT
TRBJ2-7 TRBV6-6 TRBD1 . CASSYSTGVYEQYF TGTGCCAGCAGTTACTCGACAGGGGTCTACGAGCAGTACTTC
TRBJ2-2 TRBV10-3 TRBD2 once CAIGAGGYTGELFF TGTGCCATCGGAGCGGGGGGCTATACCGGGGAGCTGTTTTTT
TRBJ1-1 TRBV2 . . CASSAPGKGDAEAFF TGTGCCAGCAGTGCCCCGGGGAAGGGGGACGCTGAAGCTTTCTTT
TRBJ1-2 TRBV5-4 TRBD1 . CASSYPGQGWDGYTF TGTGCCAGCAGCTACCCGGGACAGGGTTGGGATGGCTACACCTTC
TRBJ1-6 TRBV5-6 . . CASTTGRSPLHF TGTGCCAGCACCACAGGGAGATCACCCCTCCACTTT
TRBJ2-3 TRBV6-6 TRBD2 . CASSLRGGSSTDTQYF TGTGCCAGCAGTTTGCGGGGGGGAAGTAGCACAGATACGCAGTATTTT
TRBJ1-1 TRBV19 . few CASSIGGRGGRNTEAFF TGTGCCAGTAGTATAGGGGGTCGCGGGGGGAGGAACACTGAAGCTTTCTTT
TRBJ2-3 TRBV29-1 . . CSVEAELDTQYF TGCAGCGTTGAAGCGGAGCTGGATACGCAGTATTTT
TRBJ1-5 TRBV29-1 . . CSVGGQADQPQHF TGCAGCGTTGGGGGGCAGGCGGATCAGCCCCAGCATTTT
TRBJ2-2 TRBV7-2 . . CASSIQNTGELFF TGTGCCAGCAGCATACAAAACACCGGGGAGCTGTTTTTT
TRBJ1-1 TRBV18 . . CASSPGGENTEAFF TGTGCCAGCTCACCAGGAGGGGAGAACACTGAAGCTTTCTTT
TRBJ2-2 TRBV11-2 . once CASSLVLEQGGTGELFF TGTGCCAGCAGCTTAGTGCTCGAACAGGGGGGGACCGGGGAGCTGTTTTTT
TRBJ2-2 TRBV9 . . CASSVGQRSNTGELFF TGTGCCAGCAGCGTAGGTCAACGGTCGAACACCGGGGAGCTGTTTTTT
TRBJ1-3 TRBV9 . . CASSVGGSISGNTIYF TGTGCCAGCAGCGTAGGGGGCAGCATCTCTGGAAACACCATATATTTT
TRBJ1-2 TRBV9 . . CASSVGLGDYGYTF TGTGCCAGCAGCGTAGGTTTAGGGGATTATGGCTACACCTTC